This TCR beta chain was identified during a study of spatial heterogeneity in lung cancer. In the study overall: Detection of beta-chain sequences consistently exceeded that of alpha-chain sequences. The library had UMIs, and each TCR and UMI pair averaged more than ten raw reads.

Many counts were recorded for this clonotype. Time point here: sample taken at primary tumor resection. Unsorted tumor, nontumor lung tissue or cryopreserved PBMC supplied the whole RNA. The donors comprised about 74 untreated early-stage non-small cell lung cancer patients. Every TCR cDNA molecule bore a unique molecular identifier. TCRdb re-called the 5' RACE reads through MiXCR, storing one row per CDR3 protein. In the table there are several thousand distinct CDR3 sequences, less than 6% of which are singletons. The CDR3 covers 14 residues. V was pared by 5 bases and J by 2 bases, with 3 bases of the junction left unmatched. Germline V gene data show CDR1 as MNHEY and CDR2 as SMNVEV (reference sequence).

This rearrangement joins TRBV27 to TRBJ2-3; 8 bases align to TRBD1. The origin of this receptor is a female donor with early-stage non-small cell lung cancer. The material sequenced was normal lung tissue next to the tumor, taken at surgery. This chain's CDR3 is CASSPDRATDTQYF. CDR3 nucleotide sequence: TGTGCCAGCAGTCCGGACAGGGCCACAGATACGCAGTATTTT.